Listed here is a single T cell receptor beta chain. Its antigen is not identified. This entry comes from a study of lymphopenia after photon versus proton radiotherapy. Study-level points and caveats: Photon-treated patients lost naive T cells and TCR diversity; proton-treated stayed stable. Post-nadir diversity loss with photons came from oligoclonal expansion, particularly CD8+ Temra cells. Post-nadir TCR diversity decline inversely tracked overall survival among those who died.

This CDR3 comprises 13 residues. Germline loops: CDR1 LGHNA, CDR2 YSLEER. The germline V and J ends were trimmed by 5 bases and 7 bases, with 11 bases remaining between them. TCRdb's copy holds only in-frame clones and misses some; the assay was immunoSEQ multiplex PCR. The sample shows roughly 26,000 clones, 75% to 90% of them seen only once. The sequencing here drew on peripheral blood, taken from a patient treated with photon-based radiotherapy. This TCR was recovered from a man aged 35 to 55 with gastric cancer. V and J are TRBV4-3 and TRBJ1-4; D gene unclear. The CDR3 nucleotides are TGCGCCAGCAGCAAGGTTCGCAGTGAAAAACTGTTTTTT. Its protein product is CASSKVRSEKLFF.